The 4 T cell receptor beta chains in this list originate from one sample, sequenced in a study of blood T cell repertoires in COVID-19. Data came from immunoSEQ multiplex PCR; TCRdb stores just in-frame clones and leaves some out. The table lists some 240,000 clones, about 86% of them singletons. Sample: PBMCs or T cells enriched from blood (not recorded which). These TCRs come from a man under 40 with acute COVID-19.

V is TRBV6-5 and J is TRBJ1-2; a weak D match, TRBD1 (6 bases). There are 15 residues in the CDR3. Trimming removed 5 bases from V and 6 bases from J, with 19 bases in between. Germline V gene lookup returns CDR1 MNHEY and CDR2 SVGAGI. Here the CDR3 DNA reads TGTGCCAGCAGTATTGAGACAGGCCAAGCCCATGGCTACACCTTC. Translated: CASSIETGQAHGYTF.

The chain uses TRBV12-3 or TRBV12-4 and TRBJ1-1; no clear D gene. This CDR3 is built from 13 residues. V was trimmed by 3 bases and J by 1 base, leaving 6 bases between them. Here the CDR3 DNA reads TGTGCCAGCAGTTTTCTAGAGAACACTGAAGCTTTCTTT. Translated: CASSFLENTEAFF.

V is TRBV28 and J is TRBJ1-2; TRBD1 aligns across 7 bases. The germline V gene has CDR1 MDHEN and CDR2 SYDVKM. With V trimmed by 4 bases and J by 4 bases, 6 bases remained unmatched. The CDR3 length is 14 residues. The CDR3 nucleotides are TGTGCCAGCAGTTACAGGGGACTTTTCTATGGCTACACCTTC. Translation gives CASSYRGLFYGYTF.

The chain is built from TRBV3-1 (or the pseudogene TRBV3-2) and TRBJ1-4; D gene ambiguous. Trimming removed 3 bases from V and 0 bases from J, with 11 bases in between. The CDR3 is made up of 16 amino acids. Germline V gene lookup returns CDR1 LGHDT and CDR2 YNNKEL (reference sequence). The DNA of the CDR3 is TGTGCCAGCAGCCACGCTAGTTCGGCAACTAATGAAAAACTGTTTTTT. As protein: CASSHASSATNEKLFF.